A selection of T cell receptor beta chains follows, all from one sample in a study of cytomegalovirus exposure and HLA in healthy donors. The protocol was immunoSEQ multiplex PCR, while the TCRdb copy is restricted to in-frame clones and leaves out a portion. Of 55,000 to 65,000 clones in the sample, roughly 96% were seen once. Sequencing input: PBMCs. Every receptor here comes from a man younger than 30 in good health and CMV-seronegative. CDR3s include the opening cysteine and the closing phenylalanine or tryptophan. The order of the fields is J gene, V gene, CDR3 protein.

J gene: TRBJ2-7; V gene: TRBV6-5; CDR3 protein: CASTEGLAGRHEQYF
J gene: TRBJ2-3; V gene: TRBV7-3; CDR3 protein: CASSLPDRNSDTQYF
J gene: TRBJ2-3; V gene: TRBV5-1; CDR3 protein: CASSLQGSGTDTQYF
J gene: TRBJ2-7; V gene: TRBV7-9; CDR3 protein: CASSLVGTGSYEQYF
J gene: TRBJ2-7; V gene: TRBV5-6; CDR3 protein: CASSLLAGGPREQYF
J gene: TRBJ2-5; V gene: TRBV18; CDR3 protein: CASSPLGQGAKTQYF
J gene: TRBJ1-2; V gene: TRBV14; CDR3 protein: CASSPGRLGQGALIYGYTF
J gene: TRBJ1-4; V gene: TRBV5-6; CDR3 protein: CASSYPSDSKNEKLFF
J gene: TRBJ1-2; V gene: TRBV28; CDR3 protein: CASQGAPGYTF
J gene: TRBJ2-1; V gene: TRBV2; CDR3 protein: CASSENVAAYNEQFF
J gene: TRBJ1-2; V gene: TRBV14; CDR3 protein: CASSQDTPGGDYGYTF
J gene: TRBJ2-7; V gene: TRBV6-5; CDR3 protein: CASSYSASRSYEQYF
J gene: TRBJ2-2; V gene: TRBV11-1; CDR3 protein: CASSLGGTGQGYTGELFF
J gene: TRBJ2-2; V gene: TRBV27; CDR3 protein: CASRLGLAGEGHTGELFF
J gene: TRBJ2-7; V gene: TRBV15; CDR3 protein: CATSSELTTVSYEQYF
J gene: TRBJ2-1; V gene: TRBV2; CDR3 protein: CATIRTPISGSLNEQFF
J gene: TRBJ1-1; V gene: TRBV6-1; CDR3 protein: CASNQGRMAFF
J gene: TRBJ2-3; V gene: TRBV7-9; CDR3 protein: CASSLGTSITDTQYF
J gene: TRBJ2-1; V gene: TRBV28; CDR3 protein: CASTSLAGGNEQFF
J gene: TRBJ2-7; V gene: TRBV18; CDR3 protein: CASSPNGGQGTSEQYF
J gene: TRBJ2-7; V gene: TRBV27; CDR3 protein: CASSLAGVGVEQYF
J gene: TRBJ1-5; V gene: TRBV5-1; CDR3 protein: CASSSGTGSNQPQHF
J gene: TRBJ1-2; V gene: TRBV10-1; CDR3 protein: CASSVVNYGYTF
J gene: TRBJ2-2; V gene: TRBV12-5; CDR3 protein: CASGLVPPGLADSTGELFF
J gene: TRBJ1-3; V gene: TRBV6-1; CDR3 protein: CASSGTASGNTIYF
J gene: TRBJ2-5; V gene: TRBV6-1; CDR3 protein: CASSEPTSAAETQYF
J gene: TRBJ2-1; V gene: TRBV25-1; CDR3 protein: CASTATSGKDYNEQFF
J gene: TRBJ1-1; V gene: TRBV21-1; CDR3 protein: CASRKEGSGLRDTEAFF
J gene: TRBJ2-7; V gene: TRBV13; CDR3 protein: CASSLAGLAGAYEQYF
J gene: TRBJ2-7; V gene: TRBV18; CDR3 protein: CASSPHRTIRGLAGVTPPRRTF
J gene: TRBJ2-4; V gene: TRBV6-1; CDR3 protein: CASSELASGGVIQYF
J gene: TRBJ2-3; V gene: TRBV28; CDR3 protein: CASTRRDERTDTQYF
J gene: TRBJ1-5; V gene: TRBV4-1; CDR3 protein: CASSVRDTSLAQHF
J gene: TRBJ2-7; V gene: TRBV29-1; CDR3 protein: CSVVGLAGVGEQYF
J gene: TRBJ2-1; V gene: TRBV10-2; CDR3 protein: CASSEINPSSYNEQFF
J gene: TRBJ2-1; V gene: TRBV6-4; CDR3 protein: CASSLKGASGSSYNEQFF
J gene: TRBJ2-1; V gene: TRBV7-8; CDR3 protein: CASSPGGVNEQFF
J gene: TRBJ1-2; V gene: TRBV20-1; CDR3 protein: CSARDRNGYTF
J gene: TRBJ2-3; V gene: TRBV9; CDR3 protein: CASNHIAGGPSDTQYF
J gene: TRBJ2-1; V gene: TRBV7-8; CDR3 protein: CASSRLPGQGSYNEQFF
J gene: TRBJ2-2; V gene: TRBV9; CDR3 protein: CASDRGQTNTGELFF
J gene: TRBJ2-7; V gene: TRBV27; CDR3 protein: CASSLVGLQYEQYF
J gene: TRBJ2-2; V gene: TRBV6-4; CDR3 protein: CASSSANTGELFF
J gene: TRBJ2-1; V gene: TRBV7-9; CDR3 protein: CASTNAPGTSGYNEQFF
J gene: TRBJ2-1; V gene: TRBV2; CDR3 protein: CASKEGSGIFYEQFF
J gene: TRBJ2-3; V gene: TRBV28; CDR3 protein: CASSIIAGAPDTQYF
J gene: TRBJ2-7; V gene: TRBV19; CDR3 protein: CASSIVAKSSYEQYF
J gene: TRBJ2-7; V gene: TRBV11-3; CDR3 protein: CASSLEGTVGEQYF
J gene: TRBJ2-7; V gene: TRBV7-9; CDR3 protein: CASSLVGGRGEQYF
J gene: TRBJ2-1; V gene: TRBV13; CDR3 protein: CASSLRGRAYNEQFF
J gene: TRBJ2-7; V gene: TRBV4-2; CDR3 protein: CASSQGAGAIYEQYF
J gene: TRBJ2-1; V gene: TRBV4-1; CDR3 protein: CASSPLGLALDEQFF
J gene: TRBJ2-1; V gene: TRBV28; CDR3 protein: CASSGGYNEQFF
J gene: TRBJ2-7; V gene: TRBV19; CDR3 protein: CASSPLGGRTYEQYF
J gene: TRBJ2-1; V gene: TRBV10-1; CDR3 protein: CASSGDLVNEQFF
J gene: TRBJ1-3; V gene: TRBV11-2; CDR3 protein: CASSLVPNSGNTIYF
J gene: TRBJ1-1; V gene: TRBV28; CDR3 protein: CASTPSGQGYTEAFF
J gene: TRBJ2-5; V gene: TRBV7-2; CDR3 protein: CASSLAGQGARETQYF
J gene: TRBJ2-1; V gene: TRBV21-1; CDR3 protein: CAEPRARSGREGSYNEQFF
J gene: TRBJ2-4; V gene: TRBV27; CDR3 protein: CASSLSGTGGAKNIQYF